The sequence of this TCR beta chain was determined in a study of breast tumors, draining lymph nodes, adjacent tissues. In this sample, this clonotype turned up once. What it binds is unknown. TCRdb analysed the multiplex PCR reads with MiXCR anew, one entry per CDR3 protein. Altogether 13,000 to 15,000 distinct CDR3 sequences are present, 45% to 60% being singletons, with the ten largest covering roughly 28%. The V segment lost 5 bases and the J segment 5 bases; nucleotides outside the gene matches: 9. Per the germline V gene, CDR1 is SNHLY and CDR2 is FYNNEI. The CDR3 is 16 residues long. Study-wide points: Luminal-like breast cancer showed significantly greater tumor-nontumor repertoire similarity than basal-like breast cancer did. Tumor T cell lymph node origin was a supported hypothesis, not proven. Tumor TCR diversity was below lymph nodes but above nontumor tissue.

This chain links TRBV2 with TRBJ2-5, with TRBD2 identical over 12 bases. Sample: tumor-adjacent breast tissue. The source is a female donor with breast cancer. Some clones in this sample may be carry-over from other donors' samples. DNA for the CDR3: TGTGCCAGCAGTTGGACTAGCGGGACCGCCGGGGAGACCCAGTACTTC. Its protein product is CASSWTSGTAGETQYF.